These T cell receptor beta chains were read from a single sample in a study of PD-L1 blockade in urothelial cancer. Some clones are missing from TCRdb's copy, which holds only in-frame ones; the method was immunoSEQ multiplex PCR. Among about 91,000 clones, over 80% were seen once, and the ten largest hold over 7.5%. The sequencing here drew on PBMCs, taken around atezolizumab (anti-PD-L1) treatment. All receptors derive from a man between 65 and 85 years old with urothelial cancer. Each CDR3 is given without its conserved first and last residue.

J: TRBJ2-2; V: TRBV2; CDR3: ASSGDRESTGELF
J: TRBJ1-1; V: TRBV7-2; CDR3: ASSLTDRGGTEAF
J: TRBJ2-7; V: TRBV19; CDR3: ASSPRTTFYEQY
J: TRBJ2-3; V: TRBV18; CDR3: ASSPSSGTSGRRDTQY
J: TRBJ2-3; V: TRBV5-1; CDR3: ASSPGLAGGLSTDTQY
J: TRBJ2-3; V: TRBV10-3; CDR3: AISSGLSTDTQY
J: TRBJ2-1; V: TRBV5-1; CDR3: ASSLVTDYNEQF
J: TRBJ2-7; V: TRBV5-6; CDR3: ASSPGQFSYEQY
J: TRBJ2-4; V: TRBV5-1; CDR3: ASGPGAGDIQY
J: TRBJ1-1; V: TRBV30; CDR3: AWSVGVNTEAF
J: TRBJ2-7; V: TRBV6-1; CDR3: ASSETSGRISEQY
J: TRBJ2-5; V: TRBV5-1; CDR3: ASSLRDKGETQY
J: TRBJ2-2; V: TRBV5-1; CDR3: ASSGEGTANTGELF
J: TRBJ1-4; V: TRBV5-1; CDR3: ASSVVENEKLF
J: TRBJ2-7; V: TRBV7-8; CDR3: ASSTGQGLGEQY
J: TRBJ2-2; V: TRBV7-6; CDR3: ASSDSTVNTGELF
J: TRBJ2-2; V: TRBV9; CDR3: ASSVRTGVGGELF
J: TRBJ2-1; V: TRBV27; CDR3: ASKPQGAYEQF
J: TRBJ2-1; V: TRBV7-2; CDR3: ASSPGGPGAGGGNEQF
J: TRBJ2-1; V: TRBV29-1; CDR3: SVTTGDSYNEQF
J: TRBJ2-1; V: TRBV6-5; CDR3: ASSLGLAYDEQF
J: TRBJ2-7; V: TRBV5-1; CDR3: ASRGGGGAPGEQY
J: TRBJ2-3; V: TRBV19; CDR3: ASSLGAGGTDTQY
J: TRBJ2-1; V: TRBV10-3; CDR3: AISDTILAGGRNEQF
J: TRBJ1-5; V: TRBV7-2; CDR3: ASSLAAVGNQPQH
J: TRBJ2-2; V: TRBV10-3; CDR3: AISDSSGGAGGELF
J: TRBJ1-3; V: TRBV10-3; CDR3: AISEYRDFGNTIY
J: TRBJ2-7; V: TRBV27; CDR3: ASSPTSGSPYEQY
J: TRBJ1-2; V: TRBV6-5; CDR3: ASSYSIGTGGGYT
J: TRBJ2-4; V: TRBV10-3; CDR3: AISVSGRGSENIQY
J: TRBJ2-1; V: TRBV25-1; CDR3: ASSALAGGPGNEQF
J: TRBJ2-6; V: TRBV5-6; CDR3: ASLDSYSGANVLT
J: TRBJ2-3; V: TRBV7-9; CDR3: ASSLQSDTQY
J: TRBJ2-3; V: TRBV6-4; CDR3: ASSAGLAGRDTQY
J: TRBJ2-2; V: TRBV7-3; CDR3: ASSSVYGELF
J: TRBJ2-5; V: TRBV19; CDR3: ASTRAGTSGQETQY
J: TRBJ2-7; V: TRBV4-1; CDR3: ASSQDSATTSGYEQY
J: TRBJ2-1; V: TRBV7-8; CDR3: ASSPYNDRGSEQF
J: TRBJ2-5; V: TRBV4-2; CDR3: ASSQTTWTGERETQY
J: TRBJ2-1; V: TRBV5-4; CDR3: ASSLELAGGGEQF
J: TRBJ2-5; V: TRBV19; CDR3: ASSTGVQETQY
J: TRBJ2-7; V: TRBV10-3; CDR3: AISESQAYEQY
J: TRBJ2-3; V: TRBV4-1; CDR3: ASSRGGLAGNTDTQY
J: TRBJ2-7; V: TRBV6-4; CDR3: ASNVSGGGSEQY
J: TRBJ2-5; V: TRBV5-1; CDR3: ASSRGSEVETQY